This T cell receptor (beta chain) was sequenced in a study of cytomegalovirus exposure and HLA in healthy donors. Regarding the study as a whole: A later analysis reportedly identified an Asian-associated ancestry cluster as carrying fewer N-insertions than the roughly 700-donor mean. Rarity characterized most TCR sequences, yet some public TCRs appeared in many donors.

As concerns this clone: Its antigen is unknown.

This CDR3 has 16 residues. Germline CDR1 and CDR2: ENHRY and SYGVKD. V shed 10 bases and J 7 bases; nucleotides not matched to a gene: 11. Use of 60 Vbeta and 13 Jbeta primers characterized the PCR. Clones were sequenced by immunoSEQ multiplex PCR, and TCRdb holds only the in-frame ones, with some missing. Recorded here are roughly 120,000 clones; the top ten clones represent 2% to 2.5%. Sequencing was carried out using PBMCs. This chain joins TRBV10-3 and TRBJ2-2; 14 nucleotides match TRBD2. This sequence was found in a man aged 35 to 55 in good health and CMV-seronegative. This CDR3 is CATQTSGRAADGELFF. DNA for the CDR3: TGTGCCACTCAGACTAGCGGGAGGGCCGCGGACGGGGAGCTGTTTTTT.